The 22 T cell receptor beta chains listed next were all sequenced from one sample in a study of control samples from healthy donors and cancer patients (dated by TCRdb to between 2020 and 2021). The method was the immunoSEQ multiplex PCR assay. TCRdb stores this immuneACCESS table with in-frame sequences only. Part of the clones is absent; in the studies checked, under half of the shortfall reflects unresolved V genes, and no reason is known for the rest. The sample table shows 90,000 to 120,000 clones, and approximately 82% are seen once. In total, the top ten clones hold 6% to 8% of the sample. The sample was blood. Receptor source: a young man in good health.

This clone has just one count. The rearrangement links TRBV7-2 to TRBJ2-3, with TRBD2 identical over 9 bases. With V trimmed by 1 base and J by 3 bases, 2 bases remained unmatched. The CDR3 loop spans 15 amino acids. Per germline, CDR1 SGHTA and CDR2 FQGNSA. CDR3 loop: CASSLVGLATDTQYF. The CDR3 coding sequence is TGTGCCAGCAGCTTAGTGGGACTAGCAACAGATACGCAGTATTTT.

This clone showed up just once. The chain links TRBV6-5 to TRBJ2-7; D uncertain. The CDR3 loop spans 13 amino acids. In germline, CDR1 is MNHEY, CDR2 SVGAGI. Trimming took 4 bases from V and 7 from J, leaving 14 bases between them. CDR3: CASSSRRAGEQYF. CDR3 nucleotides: TGTGCCAGCAGTTCAAGACGGGCCGGGGAGCAGTACTTC.

The chain's CDR3 is CASSRGRGLAYNEQFF. CDR3 nucleotide sequence: TGTGCCAGCAGCCGGGGCCGGGGGCTCGCCTACAATGAGCAGTTCTTC. The rearrangement uses TRBV5-6 and TRBJ2-1, with D perhaps being TRBD1 or TRBD2 (6 bases each). Germline CDR1 is SGHDT and CDR2 is YYEEEE. The germline V and J ends were trimmed by 4 bases and 2 bases, with 16 bases remaining between them. The CDR3 totals 16 residues.

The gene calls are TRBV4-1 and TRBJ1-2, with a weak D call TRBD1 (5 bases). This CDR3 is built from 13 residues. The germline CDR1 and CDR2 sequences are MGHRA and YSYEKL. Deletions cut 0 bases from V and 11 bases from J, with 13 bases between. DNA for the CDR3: TGCGCCAGCAGCCAAGAAGACAGAACAAAATACACCTTC. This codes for CASSQEDRTKYTF.

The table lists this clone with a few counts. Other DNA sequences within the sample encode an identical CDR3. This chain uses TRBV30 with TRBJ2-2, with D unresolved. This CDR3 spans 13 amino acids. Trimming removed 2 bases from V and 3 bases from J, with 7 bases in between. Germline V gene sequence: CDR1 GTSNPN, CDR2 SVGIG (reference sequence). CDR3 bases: TGTGCCTGGAGTCGGCTATACACCGGGGAGCTGTTTTTT. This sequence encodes CAWSRLYTGELFF.

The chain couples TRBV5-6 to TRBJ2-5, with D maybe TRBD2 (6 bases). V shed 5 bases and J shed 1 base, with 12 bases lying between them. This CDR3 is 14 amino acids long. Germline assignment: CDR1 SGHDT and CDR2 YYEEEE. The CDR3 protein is CASREFGSQETQYF. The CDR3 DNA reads TGTGCCAGCAGGGAATTCGGGAGCCAAGAGACCCAGTACTTC. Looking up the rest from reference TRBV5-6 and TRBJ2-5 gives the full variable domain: DAGVTQSPTHLIKTRGQQVTLRCSPKSGHDTVSWYQQALGQGPQFIFQYYEEEERQRGNFPDRFSGHQFPNYSSELNVNALLLGDSALYLCASREFGSQETQYFGPGTRLLVL.

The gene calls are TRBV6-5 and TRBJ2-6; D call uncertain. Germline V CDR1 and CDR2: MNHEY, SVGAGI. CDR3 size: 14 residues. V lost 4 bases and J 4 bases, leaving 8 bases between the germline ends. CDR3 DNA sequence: TGTGCCAGCAGTTTAGTATCCGGGGCCAACGTCCTGACTTTC. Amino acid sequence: CASSLVSGANVLTF.

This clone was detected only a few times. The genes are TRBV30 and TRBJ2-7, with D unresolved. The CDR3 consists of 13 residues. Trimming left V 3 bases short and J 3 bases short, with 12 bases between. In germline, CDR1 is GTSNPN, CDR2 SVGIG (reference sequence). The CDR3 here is CAWRGRSLYEQYF. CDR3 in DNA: TGTGCCTGGAGGGGCAGGAGTCTCTACGAGCAGTACTTC. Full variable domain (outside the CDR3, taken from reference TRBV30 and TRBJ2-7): SQTIHQWPATLVQPVGSPLSLECTVEGTSNPNLYWYRQAAGRGLQLLFYSVGIGQISSEVPQNLSASRPQDRQFILSSKKLLLSDSGFYLCAWRGRSLYEQYFGPGTRLTVT.

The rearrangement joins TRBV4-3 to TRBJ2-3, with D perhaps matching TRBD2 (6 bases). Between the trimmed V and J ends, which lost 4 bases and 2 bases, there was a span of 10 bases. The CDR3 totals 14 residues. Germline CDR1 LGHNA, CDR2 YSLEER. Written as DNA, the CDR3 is TGCGCCAGCAGCCCGGGACTGTCCACAGATACGCAGTATTTT. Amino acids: CASSPGLSTDTQYF.

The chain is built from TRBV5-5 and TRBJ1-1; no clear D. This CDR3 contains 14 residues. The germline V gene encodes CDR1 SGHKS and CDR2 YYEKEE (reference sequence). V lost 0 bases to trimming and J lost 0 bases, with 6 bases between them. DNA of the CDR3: TGTGCCAGCAGCTTGGGGATCATGAACACTGAAGCTTTCTTT. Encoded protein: CASSLGIMNTEAFF.

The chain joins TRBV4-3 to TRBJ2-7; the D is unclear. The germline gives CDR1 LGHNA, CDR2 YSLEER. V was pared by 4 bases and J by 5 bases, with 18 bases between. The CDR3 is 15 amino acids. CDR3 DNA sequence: TGCGCCAGCAGCCCGCGCGGAGATGGAAGGCACGAGCAGTACTTC. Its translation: CASSPRGDGRHEQYF.

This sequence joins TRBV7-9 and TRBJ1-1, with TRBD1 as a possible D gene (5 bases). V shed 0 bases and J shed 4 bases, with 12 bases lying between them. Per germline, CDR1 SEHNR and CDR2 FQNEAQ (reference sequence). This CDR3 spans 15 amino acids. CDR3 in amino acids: CASSLAFGGITEAFF. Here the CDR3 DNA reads TGTGCCAGCAGCTTAGCGTTTGGGGGGATCACTGAAGCTTTCTTT. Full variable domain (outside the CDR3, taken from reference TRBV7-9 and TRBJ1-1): DTGVSQNPRHKITKRGQNVTFRCDPISEHNRLYWYRQTLGQGPEFLTYFQNEAQLEKSRLLSDRFSAERPKGSFSTLEIQRTEQGDSAMYLCASSLAFGGITEAFFGQGTRLTVV.

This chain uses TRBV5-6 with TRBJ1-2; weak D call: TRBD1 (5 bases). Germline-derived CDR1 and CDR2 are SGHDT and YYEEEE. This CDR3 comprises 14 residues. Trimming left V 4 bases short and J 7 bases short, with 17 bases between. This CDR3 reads CASSREIGEGGYTF. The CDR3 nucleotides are TGTGCCAGCAGCCGGGAAATAGGGGAGGGTGGCTACACCTTC.

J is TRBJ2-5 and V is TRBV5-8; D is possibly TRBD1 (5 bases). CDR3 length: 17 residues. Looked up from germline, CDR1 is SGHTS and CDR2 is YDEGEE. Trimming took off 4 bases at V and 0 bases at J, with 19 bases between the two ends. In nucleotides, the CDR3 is TGTGCCAGCAGCCAGGGTCGTTTGATCCTAAACCAAGAGACCCAGTACTTC. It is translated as CASSQGRLILNQETQYF.

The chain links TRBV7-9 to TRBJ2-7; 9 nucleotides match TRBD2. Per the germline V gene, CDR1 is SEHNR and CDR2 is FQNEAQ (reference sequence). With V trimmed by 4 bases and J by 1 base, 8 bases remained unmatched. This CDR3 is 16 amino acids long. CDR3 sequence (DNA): TGTGCCAGCAGCTATAGCGGGGGACGATTATCCTACGAGCAGTACTTC. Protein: CASSYSGGRLSYEQYF.

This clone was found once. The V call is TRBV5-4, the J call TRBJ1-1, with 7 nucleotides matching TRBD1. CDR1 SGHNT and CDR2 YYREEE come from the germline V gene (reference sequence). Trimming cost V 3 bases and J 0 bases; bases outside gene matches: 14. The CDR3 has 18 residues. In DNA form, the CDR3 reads TGTGCCAGCAGCTCCCCGGACAGGACCCTCGCATTGAACACTGAAGCTTTCTTT. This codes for CASSSPDRTLALNTEAFF.

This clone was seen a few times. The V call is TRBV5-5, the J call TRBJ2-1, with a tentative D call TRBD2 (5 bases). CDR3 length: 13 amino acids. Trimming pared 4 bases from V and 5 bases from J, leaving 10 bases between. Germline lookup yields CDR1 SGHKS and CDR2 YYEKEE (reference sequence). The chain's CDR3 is CASSQTTNNEQFF. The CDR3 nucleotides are TGTGCCAGCAGCCAGACTACCAACAATGAGCAGTTCTTC.

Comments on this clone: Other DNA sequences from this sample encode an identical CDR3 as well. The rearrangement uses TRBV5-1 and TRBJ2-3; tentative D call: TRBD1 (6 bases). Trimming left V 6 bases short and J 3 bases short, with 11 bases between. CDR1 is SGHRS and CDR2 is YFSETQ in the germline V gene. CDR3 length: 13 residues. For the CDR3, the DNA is TGCGCCAGCAAATCGCAGGGGACAGATACGCAGTATTTT. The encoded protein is CASKSQGTDTQYF.

Here the CDR3 reads CASSQGSGTGHEQYF. The CDR3 DNA follows: TGCGCCAGCAGCCAAGGCTCCGGGACAGGGCACGAGCAGTACTTC. The rearrangement links TRBV4-3 to TRBJ2-7, with 9 bases aligning to TRBD1. The CDR3 totals 15 residues. After removal of 1 base from V and 5 bases from J, the junction contained 6 bases not matched to a gene. Germline V gene sequence: CDR1 LGHNA, CDR2 YSLEER.

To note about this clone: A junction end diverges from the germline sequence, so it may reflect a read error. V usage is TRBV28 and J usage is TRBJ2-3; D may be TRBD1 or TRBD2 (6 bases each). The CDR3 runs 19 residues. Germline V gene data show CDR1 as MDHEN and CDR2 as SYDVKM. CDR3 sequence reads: CASSLWALNGGHRTDTQYF. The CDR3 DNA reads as TGTGCCAGCAGTCTATGGGCATTAAACGGGGGACACCGCACAGATACGCAGTATTTT.

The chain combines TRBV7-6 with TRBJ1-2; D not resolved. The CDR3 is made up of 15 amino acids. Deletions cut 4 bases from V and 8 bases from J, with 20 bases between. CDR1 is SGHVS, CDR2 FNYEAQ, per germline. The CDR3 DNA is TGTGCCAGCAGCTCGTATCCAGGCCCCTCTTGGGGCTACACCTTC. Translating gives CASSSYPGPSWGYTF.

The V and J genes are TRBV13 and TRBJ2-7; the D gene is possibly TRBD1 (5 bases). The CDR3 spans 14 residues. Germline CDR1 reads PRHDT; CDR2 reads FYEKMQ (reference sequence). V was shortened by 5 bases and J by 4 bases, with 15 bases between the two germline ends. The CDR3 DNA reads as TGTGCCAGCAGCGGCAGGGCTTCTAGGTACGAGCAGTACGTC. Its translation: CASSGRASRYEQYV.